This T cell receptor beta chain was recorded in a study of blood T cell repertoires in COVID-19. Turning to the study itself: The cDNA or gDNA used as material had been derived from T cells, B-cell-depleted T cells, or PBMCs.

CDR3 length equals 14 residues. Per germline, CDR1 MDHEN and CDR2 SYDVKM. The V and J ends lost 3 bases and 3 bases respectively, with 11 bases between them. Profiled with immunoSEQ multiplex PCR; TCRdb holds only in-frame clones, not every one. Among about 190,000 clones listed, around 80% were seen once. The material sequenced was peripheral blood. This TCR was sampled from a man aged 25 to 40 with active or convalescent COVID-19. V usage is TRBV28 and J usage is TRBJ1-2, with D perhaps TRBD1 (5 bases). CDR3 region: CASSFQGWYYGYTF. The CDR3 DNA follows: TGTGCCAGCAGTTTTCAGGGCTGGTACTATGGCTACACCTTC.